The sample holds one count of the clone carrying this T cell receptor beta chain. Antigen specificity is unknown. The V gene's germline CDR1 is SQVTM and CDR2 ANQGSEA. The CDR3 runs to 12 residues. Trimming stripped 1 base from V and 9 bases from J, with 10 bases between. The data belong to a study of blood T cells in healthy people across ages. Study-wide points: Compared with aged donors, long-lived donors showed fewer expanded clones, suggesting selection. A conclusive naive versus antigen-experienced comparison was prevented by the unsorted PBMCs.

Sample-barcoded 5' priming and a J-beta primer mix drove a second PCR of about 6 to 12 cycles. TCRdb re-analysed the 5' RACE reads in MiXCR, keeping a single row per CDR3 protein. Among about 680,000 distinct CDR3 sequences, about 52% were seen once, and the ten largest hold 30% to 40%. The sequence came from a woman in her sixties or seventies in good health. The chain carries TRBV29-1 and TRBJ2-1; perhaps D is TRBD1 or TRBD2 (6 bases each). The sequenced material came from blood. The CDR3 region has the DNA TGCAGCGTTGAAGTAGGGGGGCCTGAGCAGTTCTTC. It yields the protein CSVEVGGPEQFF.